This T cell receptor beta chain was captured in a study of siplizumab effects on memory and regulatory T cells. The CDR3 has 18 residues. J was trimmed by 9 bases and V by 0 bases; bases with no gene match: 15. The germline V gene encodes CDR1 SGDLS and CDR2 YYNGEE. Produced via immunoSEQ multiplex PCR; TCRdb's table is partial and in-frame only. This repertoire shows approximately 46,000 clones, over 90% found once; its top ten account for roughly 17%. The receptor was derived from a human donor in good health. Sequences were obtained from CD8+ T cells sorted from blood. The chain carries TRBV9 and TRBJ2-3; 11 bases are shared with TRBD2. The chain's CDR3 is CASSVEGGLAGPQGTQYF. The CDR3 bases are TGTGCCAGCAGCGTAGAGGGAGGACTAGCGGGCCCTCAAGGGACGCAGTATTTT.